The 21 T cell receptor beta chains below were found in one sample sequenced in a study of T-cell reconstitution after alpha-beta-depleted transplantation in children. TCRbeta library preparation incorporated unique molecular identifiers. Via MiXCR, TCRdb re-called the PCR reads, giving one row per CDR3 protein. This sample has about 360,000 distinct CDR3 sequences; 13% occur once, and the top ten carry over 3.5%. The sample in question was PBMCs, obtained from the stem cell graft. The receptors stem from a human donor who donated a stem cell graft to a child with Fanconi anemia.

J is TRBJ2-7 and V is TRBV6-2 or TRBV6-3; D is undetermined. The CDR3 totals 13 residues. The germline V gene has CDR1 MNHEY and CDR2 SVGEGT. V was trimmed by 7 bases and J by 0 bases, leaving 10 bases between them. The CDR3 reads CASMNRGSYEQYV. As DNA, the CDR3 is TGTGCCAGCATGAACCGAGGCTCCTACGAGCAGTACGTC.

The sample holds many counts of this clonotype. The genes are TRBV9 and TRBJ2-1; D assignment may be TRBD1 or TRBD2 (6 bases each). There are 14 residues in the CDR3. The germline CDR1 and CDR2 sequences are SGDLS and YYNGEE. The V end was cut by 0 bases, the J end by 12 bases, with 16 bases between. The CDR3 sequence is CASSVGRGPFGQFF. In nucleotides, the CDR3 is TGTGCCAGCAGCGTAGGACGGGGGCCTTTCGGGCAGTTCTTC. The complete variable domain, with remaining parts taken from reference TRBV9 and TRBJ2-1, reads DSGVTQTPKHLITATGQRVTLRCSPRSGDLSVYWYQQSLDQGLQFLIQYYNGEERAKGNILERFSAQQFPDLHSELNLSSLELGDSALYFCASSVGRGPFGQFFGPGTRLTVL.

The rearrangement joins TRBV20-1 to TRBJ2-3; the D call may be TRBD1 or TRBD2 (5 bases each). Per germline, CDR1 DFQATT and CDR2 SNEGSKA (reference sequence). This CDR3 has 12 amino acids. V lost 6 bases and J 4 bases, leaving 11 bases between the germline ends. DNA of the CDR3: TGCAGTGCCCCTGGGGGACCAGATACGCAGTATTTT. This translates into CSAPGGPDTQYF.

This clonotype was detected many times. The chain combines TRBV29-1 with TRBJ2-3, with TRBD1 matching 8 bases. CDR3 size: 12 residues. Germline trimming cut 8 bases from V and 3 bases from J; bases unmatched to any gene: 4. Germline CDR1 is SQVTM and CDR2 is ANQGSEA. The CDR3 DNA follows: TGCAGCACGGGACAGGAGACAGATACGCAGTATTTT. Residues: CSTGQETDTQYF.

This clonotype occurred many times. The genes are TRBV6-5 and TRBJ1-1; 7 positions agree with TRBD1. The CDR3 is made up of 16 amino acids. The germline V gene has CDR1 MNHEY and CDR2 SVGAGI. The V segment lost 0 bases and the J segment 5 bases; nucleotides outside the gene matches: 9. CDR3 in amino acids: CASSYSIQGGKTEAFF. The CDR3 nucleotides are TGTGCCAGCAGTTACTCGATCCAGGGGGGCAAAACTGAAGCTTTCTTT.

The sample holds a few counts of this clonotype. The chain employs TRBV20-1 and TRBJ1-1, with D possibly being TRBD1 (6 bases). Trimming cost V 5 bases and J 7 bases, with 17 bases left between them. The CDR3 extends over 13 amino acids. Germline V lookup: CDR1 DFQATT, CDR2 SNEGSKA (reference sequence). The CDR3 region has the DNA TGCAGTGCTTTGGGGCAGGGGATCAGTGAAGCTTTCTTT. Translated, it gives CSALGQGISEAFF.

A note on this clonotype: A read error may be the cause here, since a much bigger clone is one base away. This is likely a read error, given that the CDR3 carries no conserved phenylalanine or tryptophan at its end. The CDR3 sequence is CSASRGLWIEQYC. The DNA of the CDR3 is TGCAGTGCTAGTCGTGGTTTGTGGATCGAGCAGTACTGC. The rearrangement links TRBV20-1 to TRBJ2-7, with no clear D. The CDR3 runs to 13 residues. V lost 3 bases and J 6 bases, leaving 15 bases between the germline ends. Germline values: CDR1 DFQATT, CDR2 SNEGSKA (reference sequence).

This clonotype was seen a few times. This chain joins TRBV10-3 and TRBJ2-2, with 9 bases matching TRBD1. V was pared by 10 bases and J by 4 bases, with 10 bases of the junction left unmatched. Germline loops: CDR1 ENHRY, CDR2 SYGVKD. This CDR3 is 15 amino acids long. The CDR3 bases are TGTGCCACCGCCGGACAGGGGACTACCACCGGGGAGCTGTTTTTT. It specifies CATAGQGTTTGELFF.

The rearrangement links TRBV11-1 to TRBJ2-1; 9 bases match TRBD2. Germline CDR1 SGHAT, CDR2 FQDESV (reference sequence). The V gene end was trimmed by 1 base and the J gene end by 0 bases; junction bases not matched to a gene: 7. This CDR3 contains 18 residues. The CDR3 region is CASSLVASGESSYNEQFF. CDR3 DNA: TGTGCCAGCAGCTTAGTTGCTAGCGGGGAAAGCTCCTACAATGAGCAGTTCTTC. Based on the CDR3 plus reference TRBV11-1 and TRBJ2-1, the full variable domain is EAEVAQSPRYKITEKSQAVAFWCDPISGHATLYWYRQILGQGPELLVQFQDESVVDDSQLPKDRFSAERLKGVDSTLKIQPAELGDSAMYLCASSLVASGESSYNEQFFGPGTRLTVL.

V usage is TRBV5-5 and J usage is TRBJ2-1; 14 nucleotides align to TRBD2. V shed 0 bases and J 7 bases; nucleotides not matched to a gene: 3. The CDR3 runs to 16 residues. Germline assignment: CDR1 SGHKS and CDR2 YYEKEE (reference sequence). Here the CDR3 reads CASSLATSGGGNEQFF. The CDR3 DNA reads TGTGCCAGCAGCTTGGCGACTAGCGGGGGGGGTAATGAGCAGTTCTTC.

V is TRBV7-2 and J is TRBJ2-5; perhaps TRBD1 as D (5 bases). Trimming removed 5 bases at V and 5 bases at J, with 12 bases between. There are 13 residues in the CDR3. CDR1 and CDR2 (germline): SGHTA, FQGNSA. The CDR3 DNA sequence: TGTGCCAGCAGCGTCAGGGTACGGGAGACCCAGTACTTC. Residues: CASSVRVRETQYF. Together with reference TRBV7-2 and TRBJ2-5, the CDR3 gives the full variable domain: GAGVSQSPSNKVTEKGKDVELRCDPISGHTALYWYRQSLGQGLEFLIYFQGNSAPDKSGLPSDRFSAERTGGSVSTLTIQRTQQEDSAVYLCASSVRVRETQYFGPGTRLLVL.

The chain joins TRBV20-1 to TRBJ2-5; the D is unclear. The CDR3 contains 12 residues. From germline, CDR1 is DFQATT and CDR2 SNEGSKA (reference sequence). With 0 bases removed from V and 5 bases from J, the gap between germline ends came to 7 bases. CDR3 loop: CSARDVGETQYF. CDR3 coding DNA: TGCAGTGCTAGAGATGTGGGGGAGACCCAGTACTTC.

The V and J genes are TRBV7-2 and TRBJ2-7; possible D gene TRBD2, 6 bases. V was trimmed by 5 bases and J by 1 base, leaving 12 bases between them. CDR1 is SGHTA, CDR2 FQGNSA, per germline. The CDR3 covers 14 residues. CDR3 bases: TGTGCCAGCAGCCGGGGACTTCAGTCCTACGAGCAGTACTTC. It specifies CASSRGLQSYEQYF.

With respect to this clonotype: A much larger clonotype is one base distant, so this may be a read error. The J gene is TRBJ1-1, the V gene TRBV5-1; no clear D gene. V was cut by 6 bases and J by 6 bases, with 21 bases left in between. The CDR3 covers 15 residues. Germline lookup yields CDR1 SGHRS and CDR2 YFSETQ. The CDR3 nucleotides are TGCGCCAGCACGACCCATCTCGGGAATAAGGCTGAAGCTTTCTTT. Its translation is CASTTHLGNKAEAFF.

This clonotype was counted a few times. V and J are TRBV6-5 and TRBJ2-5; either TRBD1 or TRBD2 may supply D (6 bases each). Germline CDR1 and CDR2: MNHEY and SVGAGI. V lost 3 bases and J lost 5, with 19 bases in between. This CDR3 contains 16 residues. The CDR3 loop is CASSYAFFGGVETQYF. In DNA, the CDR3 is TGTGCCAGCAGTTATGCCTTCTTCGGGGGCGTCGAGACCCAGTACTTC.

In DNA form, the CDR3 reads TGTGCCAGCAGCCAAATCACAGAGGCAGGGGCGGCGAACACTGAAGCTTTCTTT. This encodes CASSQITEAGAANTEAFF. This chain connects TRBV3-1 to TRBJ1-1; possible D gene TRBD1, 6 bases. The V gene lost 2 bases and the J gene lost 1 base, with 20 bases spanning the gap. Germline V lookup: CDR1 LGHDT, CDR2 YNNKEL (reference sequence). This CDR3 contains 18 residues.

Only a few counts were recorded for this clonotype. V usage is TRBV6-2 or TRBV6-3 and J usage is TRBJ2-5; D call uncertain. Trimming pared 5 bases from V and 4 bases from J, leaving 14 bases between. Germline V gives CDR1 MNHEY, CDR2 SVGEGT. This CDR3 region has 14 residues. The CDR3 is CASSHLWSGETQYF. In DNA form, the CDR3 reads TGTGCCAGCAGTCACTTGTGGAGTGGAGAGACCCAGTACTTC.

As concerns this clonotype: The DNA is left out, because the CDR3 cannot be placed on it with certainty; the CDR3 is given as TCRdb lists it. The chain recombines TRBV6-2 or TRBV6-3 with TRBJ2-2. The germline V gene has CDR1 MNHEY and CDR2 SVGEGT. The CDR3 spans 14 residues, counting both ends. The CDR3 spells CASRNNGPGELFFF.

The table lists this clonotype with a few counts. This rearrangement joins TRBV11-2 to TRBJ2-1; D is uncertain. This CDR3 region has 16 residues. The ends were cut back, 4 bases at V and 7 bases at J, with 20 bases in the middle. Germline CDR1 is SGHAT and CDR2 is FQNNGV. CDR3 DNA: TGTGCCAGCAGCTCGCAAGTCGGTCCTGCCGGAAATGAGCAGTTCTTC. It yields the protein CASSSQVGPAGNEQFF.

There are a few counts of this clonotype. A read error may be the cause here, since a much bigger clone is one base away. The chain joins TRBV29-1 to TRBJ2-5; D gene unclear. Germline V gives CDR1 SQVTM, CDR2 ANQGSEA. Trimming removed 1 base at V and 5 bases at J, with 2 bases between. The CDR3 length is 10 residues. This CDR3 reads CSVEVETQYF. The CDR3 nucleotides are TGCAGCGTTGAAGTGGAGACCCAGTACTTC. Based on the CDR3 plus reference TRBV29-1 and TRBJ2-5, the full variable domain is SAVISQKPSRDICQRGTSLTIQCQVDSQVTMMFWYRQQPGQSLTLIATANQGSEATYESGFVIDKFPISRPNLTFSTLTVSNMSPEDSSIYLCSVEVETQYFGPGTRLLVL.

This clonotype has just a few counts. V usage is TRBV5-4 and J usage is TRBJ2-1; 7 bases are shared with TRBD2. The CDR3 spans 16 residues. V trimming: 0 bases; J trimming: 6 bases; junction bases outside the gene matches: 9. Germline loops: CDR1 SGHNT, CDR2 YYREEE (reference sequence). CDR3 DNA sequence: TGTGCCAGCAGCTTGGACCCTCCTGGCGGGGGCAATGAGCAGTTCTTC. Amino acids: CASSLDPPGGGNEQFF.